This TCR beta chain was recorded in a study of Graves' ophthalmopathy and Graves' hyperthyroidism. V was clipped by 6 bases and J by 3 bases; unmatched bases: 11. Germline values: CDR1 DFQATT, CDR2 SNEGSKA (reference sequence). This CDR3 has 15 residues. Symptoms, serum thyroxine and TRAb, thyroid ultrasound, and orbital computed tomography formed the diagnostic basis. From RNA, the CDR3 regions of TCR beta chains were amplified and sequenced. The workflow started with a first-round RT-PCR run with HTBI primers and then moved on to a second-round multiplex PCR. TCRdb reprocessed the multiplex PCR reads with MiXCR, giving one entry per CDR3 protein. In the table there are about 740,000 distinct CDR3 sequences, 40% of which are singletons.

The chain joins TRBV20-1 to TRBJ1-2, with 9 bases fitting TRBD1. Input material: peripheral blood. The TCR originated in an adult man with Graves' ophthalmopathy. DNA for the CDR3: TGCAGTGCGAGGGACAGGGAGAGGGTACACTATGGCTACACCTTC. Encoded protein: CSARDRERVHYGYTF.